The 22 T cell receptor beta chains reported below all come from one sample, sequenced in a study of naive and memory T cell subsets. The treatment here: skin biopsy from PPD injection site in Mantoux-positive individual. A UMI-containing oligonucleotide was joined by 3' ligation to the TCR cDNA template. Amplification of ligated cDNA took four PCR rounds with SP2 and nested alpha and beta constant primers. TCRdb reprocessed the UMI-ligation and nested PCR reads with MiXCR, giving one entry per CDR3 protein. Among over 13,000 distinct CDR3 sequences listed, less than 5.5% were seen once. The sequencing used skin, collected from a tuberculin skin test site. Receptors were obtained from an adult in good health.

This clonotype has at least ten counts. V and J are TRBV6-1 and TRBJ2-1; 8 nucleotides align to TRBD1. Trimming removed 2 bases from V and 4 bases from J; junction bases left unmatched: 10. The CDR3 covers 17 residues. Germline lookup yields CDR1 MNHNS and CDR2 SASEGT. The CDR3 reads CASSELTGTGAYNEQFF. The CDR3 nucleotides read TGTGCCAGCAGTGAACTCACCGGGACAGGCGCTTACAATGAGCAGTTCTTC.

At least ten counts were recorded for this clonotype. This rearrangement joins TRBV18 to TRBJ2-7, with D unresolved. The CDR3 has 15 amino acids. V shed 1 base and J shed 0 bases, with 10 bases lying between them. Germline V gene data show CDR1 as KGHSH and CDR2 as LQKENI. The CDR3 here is CASSPQAMSSYEQYF. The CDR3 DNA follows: TGTGCCAGCTCACCACAAGCCATGAGCTCCTACGAGCAGTACTTC.

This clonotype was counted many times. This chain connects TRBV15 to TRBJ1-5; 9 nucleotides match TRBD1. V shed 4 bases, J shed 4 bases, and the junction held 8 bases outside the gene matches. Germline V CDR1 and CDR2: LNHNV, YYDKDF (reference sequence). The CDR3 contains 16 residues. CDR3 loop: CATSTRGTGRNQPQHF. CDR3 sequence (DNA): TGTGCCACCAGCACGCGGGGGACAGGGAGGAATCAGCCCCAGCATTTT.

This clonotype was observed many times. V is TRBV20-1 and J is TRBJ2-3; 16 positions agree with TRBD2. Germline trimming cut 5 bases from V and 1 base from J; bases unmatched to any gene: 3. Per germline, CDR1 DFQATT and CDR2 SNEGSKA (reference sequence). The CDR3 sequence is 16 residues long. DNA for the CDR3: TGCAGTGCTCCCGGGACTAGCGGGGGGGGCACAGATACGCAGTATTTT. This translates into CSAPGTSGGGTDTQYF.

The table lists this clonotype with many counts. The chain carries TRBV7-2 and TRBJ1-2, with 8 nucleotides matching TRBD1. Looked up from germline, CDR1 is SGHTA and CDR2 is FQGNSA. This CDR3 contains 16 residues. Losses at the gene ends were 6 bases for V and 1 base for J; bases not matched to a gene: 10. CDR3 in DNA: TGTGCCAGCAGATCAACAGGGGGATCGAATAACTATGGCTACACCTTC. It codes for CASRSTGGSNNYGYTF.

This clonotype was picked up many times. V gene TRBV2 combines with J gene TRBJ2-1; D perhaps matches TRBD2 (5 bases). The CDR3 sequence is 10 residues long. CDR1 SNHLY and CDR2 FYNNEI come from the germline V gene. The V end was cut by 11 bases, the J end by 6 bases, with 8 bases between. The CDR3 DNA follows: TGTGCCCGAACTAGCAATGAGCAGTTCTTC. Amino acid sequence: CARTSNEQFF.

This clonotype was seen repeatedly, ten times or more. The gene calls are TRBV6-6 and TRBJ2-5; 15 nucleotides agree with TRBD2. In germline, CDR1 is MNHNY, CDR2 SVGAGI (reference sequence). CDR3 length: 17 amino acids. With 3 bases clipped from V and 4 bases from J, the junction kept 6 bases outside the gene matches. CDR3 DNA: TGTGCCAGCAGTTATGGGGGACTAGCGGGGGGACGAGAGACCCAGTACTTC. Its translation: CASSYGGLAGGRETQYF.

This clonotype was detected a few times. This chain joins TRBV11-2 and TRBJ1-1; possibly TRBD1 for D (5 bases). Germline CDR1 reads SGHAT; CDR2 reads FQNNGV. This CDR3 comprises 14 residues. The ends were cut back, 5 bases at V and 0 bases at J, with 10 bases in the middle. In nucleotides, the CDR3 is TGTGCCAGCAGCCCCGACAGAATGAACACTGAAGCTTTCTTT. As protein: CASSPDRMNTEAFF.

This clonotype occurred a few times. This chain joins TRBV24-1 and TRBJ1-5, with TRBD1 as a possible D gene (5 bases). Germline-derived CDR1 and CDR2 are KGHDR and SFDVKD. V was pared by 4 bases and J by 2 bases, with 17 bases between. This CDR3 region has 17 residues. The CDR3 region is CATSDPPGPGGNQPQHF. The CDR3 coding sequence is TGTGCCACCAGTGACCCCCCCGGCCCGGGGGGCAATCAGCCCCAGCATTTT.

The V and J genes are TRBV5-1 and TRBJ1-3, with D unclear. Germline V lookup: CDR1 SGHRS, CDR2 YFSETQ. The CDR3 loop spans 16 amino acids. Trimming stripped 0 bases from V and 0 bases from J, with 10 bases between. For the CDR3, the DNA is TGCGCCAGCAGCTTGGCCGGCGGAACCTCTGGAAACACCATATATTTT. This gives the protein CASSLAGGTSGNTIYF.

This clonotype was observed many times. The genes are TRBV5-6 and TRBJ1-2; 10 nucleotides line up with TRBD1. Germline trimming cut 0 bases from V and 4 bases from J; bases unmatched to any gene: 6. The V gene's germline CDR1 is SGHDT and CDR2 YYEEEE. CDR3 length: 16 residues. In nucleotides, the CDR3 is TGTGCCAGCAGCTTGGCAGGACAGGGGGACTTCTATGGCTACACCTTC. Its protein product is CASSLAGQGDFYGYTF. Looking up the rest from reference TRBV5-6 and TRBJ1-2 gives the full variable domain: DAGVTQSPTHLIKTRGQQVTLRCSPKSGHDTVSWYQQALGQGPQFIFQYYEEEERQRGNFPDRFSGHQFPNYSSELNVNALLLGDSALYLCASSLAGQGDFYGYTFGSGTRLTVV.

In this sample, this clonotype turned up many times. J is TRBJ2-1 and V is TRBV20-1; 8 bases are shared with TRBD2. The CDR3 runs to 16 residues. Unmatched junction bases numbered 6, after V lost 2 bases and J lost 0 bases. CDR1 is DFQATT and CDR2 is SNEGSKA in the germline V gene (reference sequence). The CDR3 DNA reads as TGCAGTGCTAGATCCCTGACTAGCGCCTCCTACAATGAGCAGTTCTTC. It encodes CSARSLTSASYNEQFF.

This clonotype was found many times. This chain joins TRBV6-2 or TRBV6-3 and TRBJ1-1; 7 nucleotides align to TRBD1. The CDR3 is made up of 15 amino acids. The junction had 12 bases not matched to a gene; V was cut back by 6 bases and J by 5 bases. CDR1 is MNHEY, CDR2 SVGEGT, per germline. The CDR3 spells CASSPPQDRETEAFF. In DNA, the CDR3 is TGTGCCAGCAGCCCTCCTCAAGACAGGGAGACTGAAGCTTTCTTT.

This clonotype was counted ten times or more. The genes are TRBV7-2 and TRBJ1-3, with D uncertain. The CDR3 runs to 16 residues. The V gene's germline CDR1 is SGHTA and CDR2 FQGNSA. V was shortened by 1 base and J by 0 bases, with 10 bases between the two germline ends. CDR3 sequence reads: CASSLGQSNSGNTIYF. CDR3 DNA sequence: TGTGCCAGCAGCTTAGGGCAGTCGAACTCTGGAAACACCATATATTTT.

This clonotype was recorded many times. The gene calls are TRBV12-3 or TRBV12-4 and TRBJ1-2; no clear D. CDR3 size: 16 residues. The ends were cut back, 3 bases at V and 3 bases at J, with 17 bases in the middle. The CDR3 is CASSFFWETGDYGYTF. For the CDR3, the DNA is TGTGCCAGCAGTTTTTTCTGGGAAACCGGGGACTATGGCTACACCTTC.

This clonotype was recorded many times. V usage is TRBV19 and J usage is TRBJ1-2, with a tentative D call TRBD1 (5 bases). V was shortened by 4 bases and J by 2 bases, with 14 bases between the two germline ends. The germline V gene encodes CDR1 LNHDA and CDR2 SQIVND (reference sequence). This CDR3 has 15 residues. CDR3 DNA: TGTGCCAGTAGTAACGCGGCAGGGCTCAACTATGGCTACACCTTC. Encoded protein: CASSNAAGLNYGYTF.

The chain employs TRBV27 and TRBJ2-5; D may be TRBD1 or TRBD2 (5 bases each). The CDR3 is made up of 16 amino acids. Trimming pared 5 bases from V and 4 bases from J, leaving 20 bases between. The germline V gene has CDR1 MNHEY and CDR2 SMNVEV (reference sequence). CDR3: CASSINFGAWGETQYF. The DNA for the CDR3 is TGTGCCAGCAGTATAAATTTCGGGGCCTGGGGAGAGACCCAGTACTTC.

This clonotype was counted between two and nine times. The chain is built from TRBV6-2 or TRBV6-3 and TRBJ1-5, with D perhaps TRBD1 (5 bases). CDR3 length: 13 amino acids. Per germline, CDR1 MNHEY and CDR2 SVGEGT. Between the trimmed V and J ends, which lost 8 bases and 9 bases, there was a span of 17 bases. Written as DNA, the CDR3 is TGTGCCAGCCAATCGAGGGGCCTGGGGCCCCAGCATTTT. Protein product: CASQSRGLGPQHF.

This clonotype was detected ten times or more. The CDR3 DNA sequence: TGTGCCAGCAGCTTCCCCGGACAACACTACAATGAGCAGTTCTTC. Protein: CASSFPGQHYNEQFF. The chain has TRBV5-4 and TRBJ2-1; D might be TRBD1 (5 bases). The CDR3 is 15 residues long. Trimming stripped 2 bases from V and 3 bases from J, with 12 bases between. Germline V gene data show CDR1 as SGHNT and CDR2 as YYREEE (reference sequence).

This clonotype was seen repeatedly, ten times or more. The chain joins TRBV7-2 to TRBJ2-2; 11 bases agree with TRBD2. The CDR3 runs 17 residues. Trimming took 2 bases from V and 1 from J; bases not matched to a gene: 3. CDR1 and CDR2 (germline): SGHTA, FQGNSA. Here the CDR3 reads CASSLTSGGLNTGELFF. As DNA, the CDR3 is TGTGCCAGCAGCTTAACTAGCGGGGGCCTGAACACCGGGGAGCTGTTTTTT. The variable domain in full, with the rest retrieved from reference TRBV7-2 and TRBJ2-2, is GAGVSQSPSNKVTEKGKDVELRCDPISGHTALYWYRQSLGQGLEFLIYFQGNSAPDKSGLPSDRFSAERTGGSVSTLTIQRTQQEDSAVYLCASSLTSGGLNTGELFFGEGSRLTVL.

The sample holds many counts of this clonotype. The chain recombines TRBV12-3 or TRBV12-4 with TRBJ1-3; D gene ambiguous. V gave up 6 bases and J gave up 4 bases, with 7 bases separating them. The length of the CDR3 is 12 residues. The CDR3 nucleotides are TGTGCCAGCAGCCGATTGGGAAACACCATATATTTT. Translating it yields CASSRLGNTIYF.

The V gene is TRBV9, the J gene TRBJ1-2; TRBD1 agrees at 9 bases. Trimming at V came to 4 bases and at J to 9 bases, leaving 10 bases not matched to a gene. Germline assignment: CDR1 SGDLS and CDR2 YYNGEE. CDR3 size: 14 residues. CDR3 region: CASSPRDRDISYTF. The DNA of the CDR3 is TGTGCCAGCAGCCCGCGGGACAGGGATATAAGCTACACCTTC.